This T cell receptor beta chain was recorded in a study of T cell repertoires in cytomegalovirus infection. Background on the study: Recently identified HLA-C-restricted CMV epitopes were used, and well-studied HLA-B-restricted CMV epitopes were used as well. Public signatures in TCR beta pointed to CMV infection and matching HLA type.

Comment on this clonotype: What it recognizes is unknown.

Study-wide results and limits: It was HLA-C-restricted CMV-specific TCR beta clonotypes that dominated the response ex vivo. Public TCR beta family frequency separated CMV-and-HLA carriers, including in an independent cohort.

The CDR3 spans 15 residues. V was clipped by 1 base and J by 2 bases, with 12 bases between them. CDR1 and CDR2 from the germline V gene are LGHNT and FRNRAP. TCRdb analysed the reads with MiXCR anew, one entry per CDR3 protein. The table has roughly 160,000 distinct CDR3 sequences, roughly 22% seen once. The source of this sequence is a human donor in good health (CMV status not recorded). Some clones in this sample may be carry-over from other donors' samples. This chain uses TRBV12-5 with TRBJ2-7; tentative D call: TRBD2 (6 bases). The sequencing here drew on CD8+ T cells from cultured PBMCs, taken from culture after CMV antigen stimulation. CDR3 coding DNA: TGTGCTAGTGGTTTGGATAGCGGCCGTACCTACGAGCAGTACTTC. It encodes CASGLDSGRTYEQYF.